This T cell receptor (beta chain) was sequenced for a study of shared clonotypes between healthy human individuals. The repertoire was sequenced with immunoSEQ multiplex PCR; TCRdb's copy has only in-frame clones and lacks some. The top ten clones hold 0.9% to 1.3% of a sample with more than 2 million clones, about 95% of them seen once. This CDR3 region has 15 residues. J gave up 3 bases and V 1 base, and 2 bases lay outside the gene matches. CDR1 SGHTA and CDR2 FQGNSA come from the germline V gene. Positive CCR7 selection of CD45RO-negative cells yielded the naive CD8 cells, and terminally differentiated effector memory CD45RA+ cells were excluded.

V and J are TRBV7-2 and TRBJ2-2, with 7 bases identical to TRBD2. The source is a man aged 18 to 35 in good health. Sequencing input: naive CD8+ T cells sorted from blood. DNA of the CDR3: TGTGCCAGCAGCTTAGGGGCGGGAGACACCGGGGAGCTGTTTTTT. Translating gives CASSLGAGDTGELFF.